This T cell receptor (beta chain) appears in the sequencing data of a study of T cell clonality in common variable immunodeficiency. Findings and caveats of the study: Patient heterogeneity in the CVID cohort limited correlations between repertoire features and clinical complications. The cause of increased CVID clonality remains unclear without subpopulation sequencing. In common variable immunodeficiency, TCR beta chains reportedly carried fewer deletions and N-nucleotide insertions.

V shed 5 bases, J shed 2 bases, and the junction held 3 bases outside the gene matches. Germline V gives CDR1 SGHTA, CDR2 FQGNSA. The CDR3 covers 14 residues. Measured with immunoSEQ multiplex PCR; TCRdb has only the in-frame clones, and not every one. Reported are 26,000 or so clones, none seen only once; the ten largest carry roughly 22%. This clone has just a few counts. Its antigen is currently unknown. The read ends 3 residues before the CDR3 terminus; that terminus is restored from the germline J gene. No CVID subject was ill or on immunomodulatory drugs when sampled. This clonotype originated in a human donor with common variable immunodeficiency. The chain combines TRBV7-2 with TRBJ1-3; TRBD1 matches at 7 bases. Sequencing used peripheral blood mononuclear cells. The CDR3 sequence is CASSLQGTGNTIYF. The sequenced CDR3 bases are TGTGCCAGCAGCCTACAGGGGACTGGAAACACC.